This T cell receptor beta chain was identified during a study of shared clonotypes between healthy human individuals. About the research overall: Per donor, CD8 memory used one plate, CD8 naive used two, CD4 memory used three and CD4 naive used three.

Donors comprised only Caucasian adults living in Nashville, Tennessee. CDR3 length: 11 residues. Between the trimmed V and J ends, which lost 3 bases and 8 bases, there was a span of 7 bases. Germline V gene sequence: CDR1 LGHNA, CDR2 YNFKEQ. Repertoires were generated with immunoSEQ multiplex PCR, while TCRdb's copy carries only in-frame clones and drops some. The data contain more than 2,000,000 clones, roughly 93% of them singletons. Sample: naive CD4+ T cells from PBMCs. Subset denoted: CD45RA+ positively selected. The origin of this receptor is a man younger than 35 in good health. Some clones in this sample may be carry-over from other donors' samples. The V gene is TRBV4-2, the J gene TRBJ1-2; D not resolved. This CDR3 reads CASSHNSGYTF. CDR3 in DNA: TGTGCCAGCAGCCATAACAGCGGCTACACCTTC.